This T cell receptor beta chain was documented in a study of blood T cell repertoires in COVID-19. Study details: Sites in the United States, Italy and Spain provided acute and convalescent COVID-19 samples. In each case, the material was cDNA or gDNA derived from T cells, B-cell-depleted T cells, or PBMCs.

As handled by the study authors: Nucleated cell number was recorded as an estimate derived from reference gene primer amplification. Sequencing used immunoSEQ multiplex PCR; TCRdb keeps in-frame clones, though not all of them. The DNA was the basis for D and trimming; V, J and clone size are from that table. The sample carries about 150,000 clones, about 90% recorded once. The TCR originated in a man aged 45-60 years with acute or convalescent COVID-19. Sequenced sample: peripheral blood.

The CDR3 here is CASSELRGSGVINEQFF. In DNA, the CDR3 is TGTGCCAGCAGTGAATTACGGGGTAGCGGGGTCATCAATGAGCAGTTCTTC. The genes are TRBV6-1 and TRBJ2-1; 8 nucleotides line up with TRBD2. The ends lost 2 bases at V and 6 bases at J; junction bases unmatched: 12. Germline CDR1 and CDR2: MNHNS and SASEGT. CDR3 size: 17 residues.